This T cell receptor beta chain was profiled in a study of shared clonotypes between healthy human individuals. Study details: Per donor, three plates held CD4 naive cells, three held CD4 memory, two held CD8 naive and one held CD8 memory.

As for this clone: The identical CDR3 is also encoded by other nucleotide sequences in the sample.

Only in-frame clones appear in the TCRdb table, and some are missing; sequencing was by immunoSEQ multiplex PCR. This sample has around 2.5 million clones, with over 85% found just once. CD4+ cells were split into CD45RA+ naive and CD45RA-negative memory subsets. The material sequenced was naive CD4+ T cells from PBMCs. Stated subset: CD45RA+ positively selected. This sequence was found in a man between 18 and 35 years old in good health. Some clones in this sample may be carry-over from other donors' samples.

The CDR3 coding sequence is TGTGCCAGCAGCTTAGGTAGCGGCTCCTACAATGAGCAGTTCTTC. It is translated as CASSLGSGSYNEQFF. This chain links TRBV11-3 with TRBJ2-1; tentative D call: TRBD2 (6 bases). Trimming stripped 1 base from V and 0 bases from J, with 7 bases between. Per the germline V gene, CDR1 is SGHNT and CDR2 is YENEEA. This CDR3 is 15 amino acids long. The full variable domain, in which reference TRBV11-3 and TRBJ2-1 provide the parts outside the CDR3, is EAGVVQSPRYKIIEKKQPVAFWCNPISGHNTLYWYLQNLGQGPELLIRYENEEAVDDSQLPKDRFSAERLKGVDSTLKIQPAELGDSAVYLCASSLGSGSYNEQFFGPGTRLTVL.